The present T cell receptor (beta chain) was sequenced within a study of molecular identifiers for immune sequencing clone quantification. There are many counts of this clonotype. Its target is unknown. Previously reported methods and listed TCR primers produced the bulk TCR libraries. MiXCR was run by TCRdb on the PCR reads, yielding one entry per CDR3 protein. The sample yields about 320,000 distinct CDR3 sequences, roughly a quarter seen once. Study-wide results and limits: Whereas naive cells kept under 1% of molecules in clones above 20 RNA copies, such clones held over 97% in effectors. The sizes of highly expanded clones could be underestimated when identical TCR molecules share a barcode.

CDR1 and CDR2 (germline): SEHNR, FQNEAQ (reference sequence). CDR3 size: 14 residues. Trimming took 5 bases from V and 5 from J; bases not matched to a gene: 9. CD8+CD4-CCR7+CD45RA+ sorting gave the naive CD8 T cells. Material: naive CD8+ T cells from blood, with Jurkat cell RNA spiked in. The subset was: FACS-sorted CD8+CD4-CCR7+CD45RA+ naive T cells. The chain links TRBV7-9 to TRBJ2-7; TRBD2 aligns across 7 bases. The clonotype was recovered from a human donor in good health. Some libraries in this study had Jurkat cell RNA spiked in. The CDR3 DNA reads TGTGCCAGCAGCCCATGGGTCGGGACTAACGAGCAGTACTTC. Translated: CASSPWVGTNEQYF.